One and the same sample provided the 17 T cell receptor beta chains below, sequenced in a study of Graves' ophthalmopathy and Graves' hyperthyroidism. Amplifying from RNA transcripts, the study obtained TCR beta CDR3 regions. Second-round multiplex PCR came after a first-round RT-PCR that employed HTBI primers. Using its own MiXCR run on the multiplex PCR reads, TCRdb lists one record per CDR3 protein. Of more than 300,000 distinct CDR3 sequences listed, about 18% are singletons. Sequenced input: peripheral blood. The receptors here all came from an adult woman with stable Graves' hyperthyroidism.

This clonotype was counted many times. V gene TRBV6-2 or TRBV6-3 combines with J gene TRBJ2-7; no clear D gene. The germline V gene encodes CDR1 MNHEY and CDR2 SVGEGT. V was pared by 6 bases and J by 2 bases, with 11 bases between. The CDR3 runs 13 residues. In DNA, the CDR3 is TGTGCCAGCAGGACAAGATCCCCCTACGAGCAGTACTTC. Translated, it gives CASRTRSPYEQYF.

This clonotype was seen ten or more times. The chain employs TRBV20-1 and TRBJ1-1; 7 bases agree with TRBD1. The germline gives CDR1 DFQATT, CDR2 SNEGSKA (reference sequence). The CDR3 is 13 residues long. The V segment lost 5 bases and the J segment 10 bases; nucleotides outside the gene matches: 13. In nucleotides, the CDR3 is TGCAGTGCTGGCAAACAGGGGTATCTTAGAGCTTTCTTT. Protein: CSAGKQGYLRAFF.

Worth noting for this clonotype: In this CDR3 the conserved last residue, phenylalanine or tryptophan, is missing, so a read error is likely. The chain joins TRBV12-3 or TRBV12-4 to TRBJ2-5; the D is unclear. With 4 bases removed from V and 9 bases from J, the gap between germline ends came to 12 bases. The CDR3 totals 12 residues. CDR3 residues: CASSSARRPQYY. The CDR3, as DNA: TGTGCCAGCAGTTCGGCCCGCCGGCCCCAGTACTAC.

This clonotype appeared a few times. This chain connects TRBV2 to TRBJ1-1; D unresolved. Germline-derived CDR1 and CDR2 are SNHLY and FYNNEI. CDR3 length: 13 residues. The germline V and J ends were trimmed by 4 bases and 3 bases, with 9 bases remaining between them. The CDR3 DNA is TGTGCCAGCAGTGTGGAGGGCTACACTGAAGCTTTCTTT. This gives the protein CASSVEGYTEAFF.

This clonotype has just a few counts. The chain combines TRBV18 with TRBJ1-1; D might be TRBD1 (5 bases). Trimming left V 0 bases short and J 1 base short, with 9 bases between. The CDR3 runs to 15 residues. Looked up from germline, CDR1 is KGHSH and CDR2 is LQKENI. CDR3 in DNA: TGTGCCAGCTCACCACCGAAGGGACGGAACACTGAAGCTTTCTTT. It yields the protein CASSPPKGRNTEAFF.

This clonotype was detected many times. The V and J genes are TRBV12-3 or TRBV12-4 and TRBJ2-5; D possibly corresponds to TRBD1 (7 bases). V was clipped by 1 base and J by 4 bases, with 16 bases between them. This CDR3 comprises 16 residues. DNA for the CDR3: TGTGCCAGCAGTTTAGGCGCCAGGGGGGCTTCAGAGACCCAGTACTTC. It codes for CASSLGARGASETQYF.

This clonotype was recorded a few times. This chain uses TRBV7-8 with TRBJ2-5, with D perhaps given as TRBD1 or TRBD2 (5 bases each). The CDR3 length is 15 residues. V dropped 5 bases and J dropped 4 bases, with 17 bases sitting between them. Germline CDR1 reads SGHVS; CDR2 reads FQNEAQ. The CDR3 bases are TGTGCCAGCAGCCTTTCCCCCGGGGACGGAGAGACCCAGTACTTC. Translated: CASSLSPGDGETQYF.

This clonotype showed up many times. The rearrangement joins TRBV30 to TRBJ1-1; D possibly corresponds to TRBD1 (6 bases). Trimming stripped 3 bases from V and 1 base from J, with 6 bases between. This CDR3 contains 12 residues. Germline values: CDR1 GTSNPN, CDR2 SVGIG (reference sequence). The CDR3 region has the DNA TGTGCCTGGAGGGACAGGAACACTGAAGCTTTCTTT. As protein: CAWRDRNTEAFF.

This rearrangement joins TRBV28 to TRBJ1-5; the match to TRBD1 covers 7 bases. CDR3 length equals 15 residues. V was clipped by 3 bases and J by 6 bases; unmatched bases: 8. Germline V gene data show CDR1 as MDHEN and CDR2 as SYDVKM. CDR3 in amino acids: CASSLAVGGGQPQHF. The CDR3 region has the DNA TGTGCCAGCAGTTTGGCCGTAGGGGGCGGTCAGCCCCAGCATTTT.

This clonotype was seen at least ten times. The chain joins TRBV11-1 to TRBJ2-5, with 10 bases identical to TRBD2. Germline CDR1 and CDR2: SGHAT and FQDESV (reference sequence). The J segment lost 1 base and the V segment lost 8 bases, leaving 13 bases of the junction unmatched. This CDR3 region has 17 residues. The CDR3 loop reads CASGIGLAGDLQETQYF. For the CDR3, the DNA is TGTGCCAGCGGCATTGGGCTAGCGGGAGACCTCCAAGAGACCCAGTACTTC. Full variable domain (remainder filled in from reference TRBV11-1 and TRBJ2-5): EAEVAQSPRYKITEKSQAVAFWCDPISGHATLYWYRQILGQGPELLVQFQDESVVDDSQLPKDRFSAERLKGVDSTLKIQPAELGDSAMYLCASGIGLAGDLQETQYFGPGTRLLVL.

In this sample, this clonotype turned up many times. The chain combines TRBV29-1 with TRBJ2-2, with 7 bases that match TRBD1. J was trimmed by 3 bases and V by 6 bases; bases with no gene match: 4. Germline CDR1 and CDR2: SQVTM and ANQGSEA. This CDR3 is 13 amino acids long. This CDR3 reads CSVRTGYTGELFF. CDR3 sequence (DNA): TGCAGCGTAAGGACAGGATACACCGGGGAGCTGTTTTTT.

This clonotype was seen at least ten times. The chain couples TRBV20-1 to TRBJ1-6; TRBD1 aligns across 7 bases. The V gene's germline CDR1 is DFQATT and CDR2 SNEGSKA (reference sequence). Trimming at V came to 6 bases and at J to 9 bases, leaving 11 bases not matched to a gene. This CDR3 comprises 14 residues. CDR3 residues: CSAIRDSSPSPLHF. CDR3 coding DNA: TGCAGTGCGATCAGGGACAGCAGCCCTTCACCCCTCCACTTT.

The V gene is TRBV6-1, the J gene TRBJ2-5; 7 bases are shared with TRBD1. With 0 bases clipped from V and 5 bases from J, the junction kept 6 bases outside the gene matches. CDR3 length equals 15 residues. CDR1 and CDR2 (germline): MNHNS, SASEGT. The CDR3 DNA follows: TGTGCCAGCAGTGAAGCTGGACAGGACGGGGAGACCCAGTACTTC. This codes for CASSEAGQDGETQYF.

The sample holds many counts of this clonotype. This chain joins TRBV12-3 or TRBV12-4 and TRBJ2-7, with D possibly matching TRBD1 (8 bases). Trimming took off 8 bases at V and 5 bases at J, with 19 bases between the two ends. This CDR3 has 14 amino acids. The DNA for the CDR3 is TGTGCCAGCTGCGGGGGCAGGGGGCCGGACGAGCAGTACTTC. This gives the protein CASCGGRGPDEQYF.

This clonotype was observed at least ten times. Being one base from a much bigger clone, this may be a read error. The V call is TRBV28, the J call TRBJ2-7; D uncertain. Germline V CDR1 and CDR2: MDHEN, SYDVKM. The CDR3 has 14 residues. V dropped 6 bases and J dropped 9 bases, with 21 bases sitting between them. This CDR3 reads CASSPSKGSSGQYF. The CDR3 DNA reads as TGTGCCAGCAGCCCATCCAAAGGGTCCTCCGGGCAGTACTTC.

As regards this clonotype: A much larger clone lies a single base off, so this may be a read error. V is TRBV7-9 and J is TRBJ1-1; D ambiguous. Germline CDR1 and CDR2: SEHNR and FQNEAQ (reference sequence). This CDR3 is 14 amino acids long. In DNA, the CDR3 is TGTGCCAGCAGCTTAGATCGCGTTTACACTGAAGTTTTCTTT. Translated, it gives CASSLDRVYTEVFF.

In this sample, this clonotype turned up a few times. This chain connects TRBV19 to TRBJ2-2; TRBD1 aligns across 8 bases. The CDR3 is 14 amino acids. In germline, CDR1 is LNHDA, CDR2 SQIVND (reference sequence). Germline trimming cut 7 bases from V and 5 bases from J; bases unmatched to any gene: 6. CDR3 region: CASKRTGWTGELFF. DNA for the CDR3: TGTGCCAGTAAGAGGACAGGGTGGACCGGGGAGCTGTTTTTT.